One TCR beta chain is described in this entry. The sample originates from a study of ipilimumab plus nivolumab after autologous stem cell transplantation. Whole-study context: A median of roughly eight nivolumab and roughly 5 ipilimumab doses were given. The DLBCL group included primary refractory and relapsed cases.

Checkpoint therapy with ipilimumab 1 mg/kg began 14 to 28 days after transplant. Patients got 3 mg/kg IV nivolumab weeks 1, 4, 7, 10, then biweekly through week 26. Profiled with immunoSEQ multiplex PCR; TCRdb holds only in-frame clones, not every one. The sample holds 20,000 to 25,000 clones, under 75% seen once. The CDR3 loop spans 14 amino acids. Germline V gene lookup returns CDR1 SGDLS and CDR2 YYNGEE. Trimming removed 0 bases at V and 6 bases at J, with 10 bases between. The rearrangement links TRBV9 to TRBJ2-1; a weak D match, TRBD2 (5 bases). This TCR came from a male donor with diffuse large B-cell lymphoma. This specimen was PBMCs, taken in a trial of ipilimumab plus nivolumab as post-transplant consolidation. CDR3 amino acids: CASSVGTGPNEQFF. The CDR3 DNA reads as TGTGCCAGCAGCGTAGGGACTGGACCCAATGAGCAGTTCTTC.